What follows is one T cell receptor (beta chain) and its context. Many counts were recorded for this clonotype. What this receptor recognizes is not known. Within one base of it there is no much larger clone, and no base qualities were kept. This sample is part of a study of T cells in Graves' hyperthyroidism and ophthalmopathy (dated by TCRdb to between 2018 and 2021). Context from the whole study: Peripheral blood samples were taken at the time of initial diagnosis, prior to any treatment. Thyroid tissue and blood T-cell repertoires from more than five Graves' hyperthyroidism patients were also compared in the study. After blood sampling, hyperthyroidism patients were treated with methimazole at a starting dose of 30 mg daily, and ophthalmopathy patients were treated with high-dose intravenous methylprednisolone. Prospective prediction of ophthalmopathy was tested in an independent validation cohort consisting of 18 to 20 hyperthyroidism patients and approximately 16 patients who later progressed to ophthalmopathy. The paper reports TCR Vbeta CDR3 sequencing of 140 or so peripheral blood samples: under 45 ophthalmopathy, under 80 hyperthyroidism and approximately 17 progressor patients. The approximately 100 discovery patients were divided at random into training and test sets in a 7:3 ratio. TCR V-J signatures able to tell the groups apart were searched for in a discovery cohort of more than 90 patients, of whom more than 40 had Graves' ophthalmopathy and 55 to 60 had stable Graves' hyperthyroidism. Beyond this particular receptor, the publication reports: In validation, progression to ophthalmopathy was predicted by the model with around 71% sensitivity and 72.22% specificity, a median of approximately 6.5 months before onset. A 13 V-J signature model separated ophthalmopathy from stable hyperthyroidism, with approximately 86% sensitivity and roughly 82% specificity in cross-validation and 80%/75% in testing. Most expanded thyroid clonotypes (frequency above 0.001) were also found in blood, which suggests that blood repertoires may mirror thyroid immune responses. Sample size was not statistically predetermined, and blinding of investigators to group allocation was not performed.

Amplification of TCR beta CDR3 regions was carried out from RNA transcripts. A first-round RT-PCR of the TCR CDR3 used the HTBI primer set with the Qiagen OneStep RT-PCR kit. Libraries were constructed in a second round of multiplex PCR, after which size selection and purification were performed. Paired-end sequencing of the libraries was performed with 100 bp reads on an Illumina HiSeq2000. In the original analysis: Raw data were processed with SOAPnuke, discarding reads with adapters, uncalled bases, mean Phred below 15, or no exact constant-primer or identifier match. COPE v1.2.5 was used to merge high-quality paired reads, and clonotypes were defined as unique nucleotide sequences. MiTCR v1.1 was used to align the clonotypes against IMGT TRBV, TRBD and TRBJ reference segments. Analysis was restricted to V-J combinations with a frequency above 0.0001, which covered 98% to 99.2% of repertoires. A TCS score was defined as the ratio between F50 (clonal expansion) and ExV (chaos), using BLOSUM62-based TCRdist between CDR3 peptides within each V-J. Welch's t-statistics and random forest reduced some 510 V-J features to fewer than 15, which were used in a naive Bayes classifier (R e1071). In-frame beta chains were kept once TCRdb had trimmed the public reads at Q25 with fastp and called clones with MiXCR. Every distinct CDR3 protein forms one entry, paired with its most common genes and DNA. V and J calls and clone size were set by TCRdb, not the authors. For this sample the table gives fewer than 700,000 distinct CDR3 sequences, of which 17% were detected only once. Jointly, the top ten make up 17% of the sample.

From cysteine to phenylalanine, the CDR3 is 11 amino acids long. Just CDR3 DNA is preserved here, 33 bases in frame from base 1. Reading the germline V gene (reference sequence) gives CDR1 GTSNPN and CDR2 SVGIG. Relative to germline, V is 2 bases shorter and J is 5 bases shorter, with 7 bases between their ends. Ophthalmopathy patients had moderately to severely active disease, Clinical Activity Score of at least 3, NOSPECS grade of at least 4, and duration under 3 months. Patients with uncontrolled infections, other autoimmune diseases, pregnancy or lactation were excluded. Diagnoses relied on clinical symptoms, serum thyroxine and TRAb, thyroid ultrasound and orbital computed tomography. Ficoll-Paque density gradient centrifugation was used to isolate PBMCs from around 10 ml of fresh peripheral blood. Trizol reagent was used to extract total RNA, and RNA quality was then checked on an Agilent 2100 Bioanalyzer.

The chain links TRBV30 with TRBJ2-7; the D gene lacks a confident call. The sample was blood. This TCR derives from a woman under 30 with Graves' ophthalmopathy. For the CDR3, the sequence is CAWSLGNEQYF. The nucleotides read TGTGCCTGGAGTTTGGGGAACGAGCAGTACTTC. Reference TRBV30 and TRBJ2-7 proteins supply the regions before and after the CDR3; the full variable domain is: SQTIHQWPATLVQPVGSPLSLECTVEGTSNPNLYWYRQAAGRGLQLLFYSVGIGQISSEVPQNLSASRPQDRQFILSSKKLLLSDSGFYLCAWSLGNEQYFGPGTRLTVT.